The 17 T cell receptor beta chains below come from one sample, sequenced in a study of blood T cell repertoires in COVID-19. Profiling relied on immunoSEQ multiplex PCR, and the TCRdb table lists in-frame clones only, not all of them. The sample includes 50,000 to 65,000 clones, approximately 82% of them seen just once. The sample taken for sequencing was peripheral blood. Source of these receptors: a human donor in a cohort sampled during active COVID-19.

This clone was found a few times. V is TRBV9 and J is TRBJ2-5, with 8 bases aligning to TRBD1. This CDR3 spans 15 amino acids. Germline CDR1 reads SGDLS; CDR2 reads YYNGEE. The J segment lost 5 bases and the V segment lost 4 bases, leaving 10 bases of the junction unmatched. CDR3 in amino acids: CASSPFQGASETQYF. In DNA, the CDR3 is TGTGCCAGCAGCCCTTTCCAGGGGGCCTCTGAGACCCAGTACTTC.

This chain links TRBV6-6 with TRBJ1-1; 7 bases agree with TRBD1. J lost 3 bases, V lost 6 bases, and 4 bases had no gene match. CDR1 is MNHNY, CDR2 SVGAGI, per germline (reference sequence). The CDR3 loop spans 13 amino acids. DNA for the CDR3: TGTGCCAGCAGACAGGACAGGTACACTGAAGCTTTCTTT. This gives the protein CASRQDRYTEAFF.

CDR3 region: CASSSSSTGSLSPLHF. In DNA, the CDR3 is TGTGCCAGCTCATCCTCCAGCACAGGATCCCTTTCACCCCTCCACTTT. The chain couples TRBV18 to TRBJ1-6; D perhaps matches TRBD1 (5 bases). The germline gives CDR1 KGHSH, CDR2 LQKENI. Between the trimmed V and J ends, which lost 5 bases and 9 bases, there was a span of 20 bases. The CDR3 covers 16 residues.

The chain recombines TRBV7-9 with TRBJ2-3, with TRBD2 identical over 11 bases. Trimming at V came to 5 bases and at J to 3 bases, leaving 7 bases not matched to a gene. Germline CDR1 is SEHNR and CDR2 is FQNEAQ (reference sequence). The CDR3 length is 16 residues. The CDR3 DNA reads as TGTGCCAGCAGCCTACGACTAGCGGGATGGACAGATACGCAGTATTTT. It codes for CASSLRLAGWTDTQYF.

The chain couples TRBV6-5 to TRBJ2-7, with TRBD2 matching 10 bases. Per germline, CDR1 MNHEY and CDR2 SVGAGI. This CDR3 region has 14 residues. V gave up 7 bases and J gave up 0 bases; unmatched junction bases: 3. The CDR3 bases are TGTGCCAGCAAATCTAGCGGGAGCTCCTACGAGCAGTACTTC. Residues: CASKSSGSSYEQYF.

V and J are TRBV5-1 and TRBJ2-3, with a tentative D call TRBD2 (6 bases). Trimming pared 5 bases from V and 2 bases from J, leaving 15 bases between. Looked up from germline, CDR1 is SGHRS and CDR2 is YFSETQ. The CDR3 extends over 15 amino acids. CDR3 loop: CASSGGSGYTDTQYF. The CDR3 nucleotides read TGCGCCAGCAGTGGGGGGTCCGGTTACACAGATACGCAGTATTTT. Combining the CDR3 with reference TRBV5-1 and TRBJ2-3 gives the whole variable domain KAGVTQTPRYLIKTRGQQVTLSCSPISGHRSVSWYQQTPGQGLQFLFEYFSETQRNKGNFPGRFSGRQFSNSRSEMNVSTLELGDSALYLCASSGGSGYTDTQYFGPGTRLTVL.

A note on this clone: Its ends do not fully match the called genes, so a read error is possible. J is TRBJ2-3 and V is TRBV19; 11 nucleotides match TRBD2. Per germline, CDR1 LNHDA and CDR2 SQIVND (reference sequence). This CDR3 has 14 amino acids. The CDR3 DNA reads TGTGCCAGCAGTAGCGGGAGGGCGATAGATACGCAGTATTTT. Protein product: CASSSGRAIDTQYF. The full variable domain, completed using reference TRBV19 and TRBJ2-3, is DGGITQSPKYLFRKEGQNVTLSCEQNLNHDAMYWYRQDPGQGLRLIYYSQIVNDFQKGDIAEGYSVSREKKESFPLTVTSAQKNPTAFYLCASSSGRAIDTQYFGPGTRLTVL.

The J gene is TRBJ2-2, the V gene TRBV5-1; maybe TRBD2 (5 bases). The CDR3 is made up of 15 amino acids. Germline CDR1 and CDR2: SGHRS and YFSETQ. Trimming pared 2 bases from V and 0 bases from J, leaving 8 bases between. CDR3 region: CASSFGGTNTGELFF. CDR3 in DNA: TGCGCCAGCAGCTTCGGAGGAACGAACACCGGGGAGCTGTTTTTT.

The gene calls are TRBV18 and TRBJ1-2; 7 nucleotides match TRBD1. The CDR3 runs to 17 residues. J was trimmed by 5 bases and V by 2 bases; bases with no gene match: 14. Germline CDR1 KGHSH, CDR2 LQKENI. CDR3 nucleotide sequence: TGTGCCAGCTCACCATCCTTACGGCAGGGGGTAGGATATGGCTACACCTTC. Its translation: CASSPSLRQGVGYGYTF.

This clone was recorded only once. The chain joins TRBV7-9 to TRBJ2-2, with TRBD1 as a possible D gene (6 bases). The CDR3 spans 16 residues. CDR1 is SEHNR, CDR2 FQNEAQ, per germline (reference sequence). V was shortened by 4 bases and J by 0 bases, with 12 bases between the two germline ends. This CDR3 reads CASSSPTGPNTGELFF. Written as DNA, the CDR3 is TGTGCCAGCAGCTCACCGACAGGACCGAACACCGGGGAGCTGTTTTTT.

The chain is built from TRBV2 and TRBJ1-2; perhaps TRBD1 as D (5 bases). Germline V gene sequence: CDR1 SNHLY, CDR2 FYNNEI. The CDR3 is 13 residues long. The ends were cut back, 6 bases at V and 7 bases at J, with 15 bases in the middle. The CDR3: CASSVDRGRGYTF. The DNA for the CDR3 is TGTGCCAGCAGCGTCGACAGAGGACGTGGCTACACCTTC.

V usage is TRBV2 and J usage is TRBJ1-5, with 9 positions matching TRBD1. Germline lookup yields CDR1 SNHLY and CDR2 FYNNEI. Trimming cost V 5 bases and J 3 bases; bases outside gene matches: 5. This CDR3 comprises 15 residues. CDR3: CASSSQGANNQPQHF. The CDR3, as DNA: TGTGCCAGCAGTTCACAGGGGGCCAACAATCAGCCCCAGCATTTT.

This chain links TRBV11-2 with TRBJ1-2; D not certain. This CDR3 region has 11 residues. Germline V gene sequence: CDR1 SGHAT, CDR2 FQNNGV. V was clipped by 8 bases and J by 6 bases, with 10 bases between them. CDR3: CASAAGNGYTF. The CDR3 nucleotides read TGTGCCAGCGCCGCGGGGAATGGCTACACCTTC.

V and J are TRBV15 and TRBJ2-5; TRBD2 agrees at 7 bases. The CDR3 is 15 amino acids. Germline CDR1 and CDR2: LNHNV and YYDKDF (reference sequence). V lost 3 bases to trimming and J lost 5 bases; unmatched junction nucleotides: 9. The CDR3: CATSRRSTSSETQYF. Written as DNA, the CDR3 is TGTGCCACCAGCAGGCGTTCGACTAGCAGCGAGACCCAGTACTTC.

This clone was recorded a few times. This rearrangement joins TRBV19 to TRBJ1-2; D unresolved. The CDR3 covers 14 residues. The V and J ends lost 3 bases and 4 bases respectively, with 12 bases between them. Germline V gives CDR1 LNHDA, CDR2 SQIVND (reference sequence). CDR3 nucleotide sequence: TGTGCCAGTAGTATGAAGAACAACCCCTATGGCTACACCTTC. Amino acids: CASSMKNNPYGYTF.

This sequence joins TRBV5-1 and TRBJ2-7, with D possibly being TRBD2 (6 bases). V was trimmed by 4 bases and J by 1 base, leaving 15 bases between them. CDR3 size: 15 residues. Germline CDR1 and CDR2: SGHRS and YFSETQ. The CDR3 protein is CASSRDSRRSYEQYF. The DNA of the CDR3 is TGCGCCAGCAGCCGGGACTCCCGTAGGTCCTACGAGCAGTACTTC.

The CDR3 loop reads CASSQVIRPLRRDTEAFF. The CDR3 coding sequence is TGCGCCAGCAGCCAAGTCATTCGTCCCCTAAGGCGGGACACTGAAGCTTTCTTT. The rearrangement links TRBV4-1 to TRBJ1-1; no reliable D call. The germline V and J ends were trimmed by 1 base and 3 bases, with 21 bases remaining between them. CDR1 and CDR2 (germline): MGHRA, YSYEKL. The CDR3 totals 18 residues.